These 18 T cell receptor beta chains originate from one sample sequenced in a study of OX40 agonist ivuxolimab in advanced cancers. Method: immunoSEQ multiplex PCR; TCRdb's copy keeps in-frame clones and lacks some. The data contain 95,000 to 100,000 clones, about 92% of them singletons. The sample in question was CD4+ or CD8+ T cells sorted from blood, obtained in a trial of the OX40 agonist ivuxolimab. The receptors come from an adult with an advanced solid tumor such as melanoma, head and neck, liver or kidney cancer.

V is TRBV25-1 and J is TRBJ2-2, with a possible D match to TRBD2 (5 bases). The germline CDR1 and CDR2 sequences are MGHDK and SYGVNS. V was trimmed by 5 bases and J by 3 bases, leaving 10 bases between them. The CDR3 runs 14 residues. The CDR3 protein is CASSLRADTGELFF. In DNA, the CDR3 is TGTGCCAGCAGTTTGCGGGCGGACACCGGGGAGCTGTTTTTT.

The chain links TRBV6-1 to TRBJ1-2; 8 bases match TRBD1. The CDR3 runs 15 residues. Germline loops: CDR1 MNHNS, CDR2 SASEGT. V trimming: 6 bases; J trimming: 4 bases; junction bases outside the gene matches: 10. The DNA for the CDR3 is TGTGCCAGCAGCCCCGGGCAGGGGGCCCCCTATGGCTACACCTTC. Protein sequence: CASSPGQGAPYGYTF.

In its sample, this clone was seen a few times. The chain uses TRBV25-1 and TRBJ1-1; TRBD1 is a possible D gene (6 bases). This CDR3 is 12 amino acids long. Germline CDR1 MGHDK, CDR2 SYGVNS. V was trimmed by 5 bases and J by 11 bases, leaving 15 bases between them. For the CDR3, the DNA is TGTGCCAGCAGTCCCTTACAGGGACGGGCTTTCTTT. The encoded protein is CASSPLQGRAFF.

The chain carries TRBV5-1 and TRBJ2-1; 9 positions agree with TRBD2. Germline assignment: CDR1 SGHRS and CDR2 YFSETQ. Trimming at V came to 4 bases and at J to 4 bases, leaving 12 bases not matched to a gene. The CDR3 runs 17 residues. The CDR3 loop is CASSLLNSGSGYNEQFF. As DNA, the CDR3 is TGCGCCAGCAGCCTCCTGAATAGCGGGAGCGGGTACAATGAGCAGTTCTTC. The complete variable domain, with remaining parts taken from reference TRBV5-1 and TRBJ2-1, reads KAGVTQTPRYLIKTRGQQVTLSCSPISGHRSVSWYQQTPGQGLQFLFEYFSETQRNKGNFPGRFSGRQFSNSRSEMNVSTLELGDSALYLCASSLLNSGSGYNEQFFGPGTRLTVL.

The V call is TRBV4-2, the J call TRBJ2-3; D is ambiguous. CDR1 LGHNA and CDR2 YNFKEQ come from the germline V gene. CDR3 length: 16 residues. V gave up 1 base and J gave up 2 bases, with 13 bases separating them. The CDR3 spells CASSQVQAETTDTQYF. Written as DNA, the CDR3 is TGTGCCAGCAGCCAAGTTCAGGCGGAGACCACAGATACGCAGTATTTT.

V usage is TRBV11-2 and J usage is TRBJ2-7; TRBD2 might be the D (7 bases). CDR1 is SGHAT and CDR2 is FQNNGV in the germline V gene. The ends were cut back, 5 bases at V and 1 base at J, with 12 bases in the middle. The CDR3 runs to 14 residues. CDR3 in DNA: TGTGCCAGCAGCCGGACTAGGGGGTCCTACGAGCAGTACTTC. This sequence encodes CASSRTRGSYEQYF.

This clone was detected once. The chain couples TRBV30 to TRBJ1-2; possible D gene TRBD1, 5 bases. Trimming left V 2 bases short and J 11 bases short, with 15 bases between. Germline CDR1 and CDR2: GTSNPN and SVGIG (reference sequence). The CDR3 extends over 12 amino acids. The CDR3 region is CAWSSGGAGYTF. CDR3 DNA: TGTGCCTGGAGTTCCGGAGGGGCAGGATACACCTTC.

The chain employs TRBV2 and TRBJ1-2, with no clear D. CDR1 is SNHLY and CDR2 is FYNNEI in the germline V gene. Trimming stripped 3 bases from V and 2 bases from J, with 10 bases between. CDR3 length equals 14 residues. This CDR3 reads CASSEKLSNYGYTF. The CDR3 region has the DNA TGTGCCAGCAGTGAGAAGTTGTCGAACTATGGCTACACCTTC. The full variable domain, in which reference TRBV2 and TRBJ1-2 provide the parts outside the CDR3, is EPEVTQTPSHQVTQMGQEVILRCVPISNHLYFYWYRQILGQKVEFLVSFYNNEISEKSEIFDDQFSVERPDGSNFTLKIRSTKLEDSAMYFCASSEKLSNYGYTFGSGTRLTVV.

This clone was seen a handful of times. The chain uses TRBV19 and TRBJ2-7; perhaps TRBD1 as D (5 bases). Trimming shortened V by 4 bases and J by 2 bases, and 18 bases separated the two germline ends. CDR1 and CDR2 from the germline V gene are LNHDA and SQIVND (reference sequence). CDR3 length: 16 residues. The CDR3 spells CASSNRKDTQPYEQYF. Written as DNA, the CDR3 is TGTGCCAGTAGTAATCGGAAGGACACACAGCCCTACGAGCAGTACTTC. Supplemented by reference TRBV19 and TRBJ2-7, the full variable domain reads DGGITQSPKYLFRKEGQNVTLSCEQNLNHDAMYWYRQDPGQGLRLIYYSQIVNDFQKGDIAEGYSVSREKKESFPLTVTSAQKNPTAFYLCASSNRKDTQPYEQYFGPGTRLTVT.

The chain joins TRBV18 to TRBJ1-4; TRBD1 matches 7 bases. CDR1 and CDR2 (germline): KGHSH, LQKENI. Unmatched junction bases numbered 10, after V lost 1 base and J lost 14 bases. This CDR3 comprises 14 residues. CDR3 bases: TGTGCCAGCTCACCACGGACAGGAGAATTTAGGCTGTTTTTT. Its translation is CASSPRTGEFRLFF.

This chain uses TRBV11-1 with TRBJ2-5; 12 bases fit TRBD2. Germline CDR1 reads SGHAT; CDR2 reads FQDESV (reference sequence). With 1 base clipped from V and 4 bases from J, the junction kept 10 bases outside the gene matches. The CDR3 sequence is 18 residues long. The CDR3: CASSLVLAGGPEGETQYF. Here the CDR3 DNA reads TGTGCCAGCAGCTTAGTCCTAGCGGGAGGGCCGGAGGGAGAGACCCAGTACTTC.

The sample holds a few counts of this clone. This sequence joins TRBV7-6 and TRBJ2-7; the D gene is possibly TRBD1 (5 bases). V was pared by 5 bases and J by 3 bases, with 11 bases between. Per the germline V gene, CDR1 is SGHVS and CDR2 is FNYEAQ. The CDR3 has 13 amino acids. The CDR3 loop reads CASSATGRYEQYF. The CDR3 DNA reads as TGTGCCAGCAGCGCCACAGGACGCTACGAGCAGTACTTC.

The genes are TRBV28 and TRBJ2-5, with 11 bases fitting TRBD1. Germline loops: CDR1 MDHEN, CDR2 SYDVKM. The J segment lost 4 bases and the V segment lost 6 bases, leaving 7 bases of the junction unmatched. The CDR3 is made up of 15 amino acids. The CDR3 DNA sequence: TGTGCCAGCAGACCGGGACAGGGGGTTGCAGAGACCCAGTACTTC. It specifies CASRPGQGVAETQYF.

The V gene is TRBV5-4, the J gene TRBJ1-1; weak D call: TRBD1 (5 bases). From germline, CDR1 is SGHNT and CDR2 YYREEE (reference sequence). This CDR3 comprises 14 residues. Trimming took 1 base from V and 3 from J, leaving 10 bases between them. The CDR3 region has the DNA TGTGCCAGCAGCTTGCAGGGAAAGGACACTGAAGCTTTCTTT. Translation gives CASSLQGKDTEAFF.

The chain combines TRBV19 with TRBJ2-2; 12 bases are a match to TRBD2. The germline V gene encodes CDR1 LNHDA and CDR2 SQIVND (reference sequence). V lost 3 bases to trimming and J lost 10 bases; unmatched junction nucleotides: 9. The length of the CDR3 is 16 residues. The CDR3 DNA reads TGTGCCAGTAGTATTCGGTCTAGCGGGAGGGCCGCGGAGCTGTTTTTT. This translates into CASSIRSSGRAAELFF.

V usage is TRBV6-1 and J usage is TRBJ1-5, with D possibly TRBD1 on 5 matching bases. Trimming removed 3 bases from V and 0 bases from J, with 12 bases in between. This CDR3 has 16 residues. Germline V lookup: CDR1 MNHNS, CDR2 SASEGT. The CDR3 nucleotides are TGTGCCAGCAGTGAGGTTAGGGGTAATAGCAATCAGCCCCAGCATTTT. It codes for CASSEVRGNSNQPQHF.

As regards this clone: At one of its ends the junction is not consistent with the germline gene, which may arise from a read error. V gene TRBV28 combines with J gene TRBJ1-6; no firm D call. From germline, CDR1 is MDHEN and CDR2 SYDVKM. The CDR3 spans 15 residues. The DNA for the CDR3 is TGTGCCAGCAGGCGGACTCTGACTTATAGTTCACCCCTCCACTTT. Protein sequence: CASRRTLTYSSPLHF.

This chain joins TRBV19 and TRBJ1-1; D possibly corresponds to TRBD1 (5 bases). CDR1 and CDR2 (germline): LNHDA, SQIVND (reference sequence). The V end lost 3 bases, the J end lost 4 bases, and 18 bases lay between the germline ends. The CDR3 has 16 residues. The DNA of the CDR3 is TGTGCCAGTAGTATGATACTTCCGGGACTGCTCACTGAAGCTTTCTTT. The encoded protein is CASSMILPGLLTEAFF.